This is a list of T cell receptor beta chains from one sample in a study of immune evolution from preneoplasia to lung adenocarcinoma. Clones were sequenced by immunoSEQ multiplex PCR, and TCRdb holds only the in-frame ones, with some missing. The table has thousands of clones, around 82% seen once; the top ten hold almost 6.5%. The material sequenced was FFPE adjacent normal lung tissue. These receptors all stem from a person aged 55-80 years with lung adenocarcinoma. The CDR3 runs from the conserved cysteine through the conserved F or W. Fields, in order: J gene, V gene, CDR3 protein.

J gene: TRBJ1-1; V gene: TRBV2; CDR3 protein: CASSGGTGFMNTEAFF
J gene: TRBJ2-2; V gene: TRBV28; CDR3 protein: CASSVPGRNSAGELFF
J gene: TRBJ2-2; V gene: TRBV10-1; CDR3 protein: CASRIRDRNTGELFF
J gene: TRBJ1-1; V gene: TRBV9; CDR3 protein: CASSVAGQGMAFF
J gene: TRBJ1-2; V gene: TRBV4-1; CDR3 protein: CASSQGQGAEGYTF
J gene: TRBJ1-5; V gene: TRBV9; CDR3 protein: CASSPEADRADQPQHF
J gene: TRBJ2-6; V gene: TRBV2; CDR3 protein: CASSESWDRRTNVLTF
J gene: TRBJ2-7; V gene: TRBV10-1; CDR3 protein: CASGAGYEQYF
J gene: TRBJ2-7; V gene: TRBV11-1; CDR3 protein: CASSLAAGLSYEQYF
J gene: TRBJ1-1; V gene: TRBV7-8; CDR3 protein: CASSLSGPTEAFF
J gene: TRBJ2-5; V gene: TRBV7-9; CDR3 protein: CASSLDSNLKTQYF
J gene: TRBJ2-1; V gene: TRBV5-1; CDR3 protein: CASSGGDPTYNEQFF
J gene: TRBJ1-2; V gene: TRBV30; CDR3 protein: CAWVRGASYGYTF
J gene: TRBJ2-1; V gene: TRBV6-5; CDR3 protein: CASSYPGGRGNEQFF
J gene: TRBJ2-1; V gene: TRBV19; CDR3 protein: CASSTIIINPSYNEQFF
J gene: TRBJ2-1; V gene: TRBV6-5; CDR3 protein: CASRVGAGNNEQFF
J gene: TRBJ2-3; V gene: TRBV9; CDR3 protein: CASSVGGRASTDTQYF
J gene: TRBJ2-6; V gene: TRBV28; CDR3 protein: CASSLDTALSGANVLTF
J gene: TRBJ1-5; V gene: TRBV7-8; CDR3 protein: CASSLSVGHRNQPQHF
J gene: TRBJ2-7; V gene: TRBV2; CDR3 protein: CASSFGTSGADEQYF
J gene: TRBJ1-2; V gene: TRBV11-2; CDR3 protein: CASSMGDRYGYTF
J gene: TRBJ2-3; V gene: TRBV7-8; CDR3 protein: CASSWTRDPPADTQYF
J gene: TRBJ2-3; V gene: TRBV5-4; CDR3 protein: CASSLPLAARDTQYF
J gene: TRBJ1-5; V gene: TRBV6-6; CDR3 protein: CASRGATGNQPQHF
J gene: TRBJ1-1; V gene: TRBV6-5; CDR3 protein: CASSDGAALGEAFF
J gene: TRBJ1-2; V gene: TRBV6-5; CDR3 protein: CASSERGHGYTF
J gene: TRBJ2-5; V gene: TRBV18; CDR3 protein: CASSPRGGAEGETQYF
J gene: TRBJ2-7; V gene: TRBV4-2; CDR3 protein: CASSQYSTLAAGSWDEQYF
J gene: TRBJ1-2; V gene: TRBV20-1; CDR3 protein: CSVLRGFSF
J gene: TRBJ1-4; V gene: TRBV5-6; CDR3 protein: CASSLRRQGNEKLFF
J gene: TRBJ2-5; V gene: TRBV7-7; CDR3 protein: CASQLISAQETQYF
J gene: TRBJ2-7; V gene: TRBV5-1; CDR3 protein: CASRVTSGPFYEQYF
J gene: TRBJ2-1; V gene: TRBV6-1; CDR3 protein: CASSSGAGSYNEQFF
J gene: TRBJ2-2; V gene: TRBV28; CDR3 protein: CASTGTSIYTGELFF
J gene: TRBJ1-2; V gene: TRBV4-2; CDR3 protein: CASSQAGTAHYGYTF
J gene: TRBJ1-1; V gene: TRBV28; CDR3 protein: CASSHPTERNTEAFF
J gene: TRBJ2-3; V gene: TRBV7-9; CDR3 protein: CASSHIAGETDTQYF